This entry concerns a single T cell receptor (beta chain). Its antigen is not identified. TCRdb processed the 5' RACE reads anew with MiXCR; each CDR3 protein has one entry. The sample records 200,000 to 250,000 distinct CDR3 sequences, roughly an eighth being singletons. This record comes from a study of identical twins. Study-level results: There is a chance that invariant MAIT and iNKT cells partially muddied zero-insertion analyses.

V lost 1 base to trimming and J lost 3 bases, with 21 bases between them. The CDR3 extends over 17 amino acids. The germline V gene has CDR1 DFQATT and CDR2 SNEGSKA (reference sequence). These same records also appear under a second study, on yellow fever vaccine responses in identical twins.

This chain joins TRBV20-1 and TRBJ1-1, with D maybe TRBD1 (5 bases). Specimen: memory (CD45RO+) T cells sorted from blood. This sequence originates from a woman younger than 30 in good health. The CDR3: CSARGWQGEFQDTEAFF. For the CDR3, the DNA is TGCAGTGCTAGAGGTTGGCAGGGTGAGTTTCAGGACACTGAAGCTTTCTTT.